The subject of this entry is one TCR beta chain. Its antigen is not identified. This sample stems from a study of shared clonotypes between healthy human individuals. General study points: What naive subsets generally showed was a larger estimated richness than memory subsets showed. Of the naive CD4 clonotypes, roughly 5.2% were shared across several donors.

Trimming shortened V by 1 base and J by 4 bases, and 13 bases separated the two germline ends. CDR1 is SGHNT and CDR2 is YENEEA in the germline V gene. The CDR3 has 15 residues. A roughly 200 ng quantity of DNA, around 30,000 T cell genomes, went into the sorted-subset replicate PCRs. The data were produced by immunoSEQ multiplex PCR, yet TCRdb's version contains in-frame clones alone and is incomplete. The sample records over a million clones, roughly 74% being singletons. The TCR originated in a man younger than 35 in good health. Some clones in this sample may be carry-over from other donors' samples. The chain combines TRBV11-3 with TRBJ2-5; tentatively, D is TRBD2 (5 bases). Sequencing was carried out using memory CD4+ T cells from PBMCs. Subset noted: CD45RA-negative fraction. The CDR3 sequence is CASSLGQERLETQYF. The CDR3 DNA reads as TGTGCCAGCAGCTTAGGGCAGGAGCGGTTAGAGACCCAGTACTTC.